The rows below give T cell receptor beta chains drawn from one sample of a study of OX40 agonist ivuxolimab in advanced cancers. Clones were read by immunoSEQ multiplex PCR, and TCRdb kept only the in-frame ones, dropping some. The data show roughly 50,000 clones, around 83% seen once. The sequences come from CD4+ or CD8+ T cells sorted from blood, collected in a trial of the OX40 agonist ivuxolimab. All receptors derive from an adult with an advanced solid tumor such as melanoma, head and neck, liver or kidney cancer. Each CDR3 is given with its conserved first and last residue. A D gene is named only where the DNA matches it firmly. Part of the rows lack a size; the others show once, few, many or a class for expanded clones.

CDR3 length: 14
clone size: .
V gene: TRBV19
D gene: .
J gene: TRBJ1-2
CDR3 DNA: TGTGCCAGTAGAGCCGGACCGGCTAACTATGGCTACACCTTC
CDR3 protein: CASRAGPANYGYTF

CDR3 length: 13
clone size: few
V gene: TRBV6-4
D gene: .
J gene: TRBJ1-5
CDR3 DNA: TGTGCCACGGCATGGCGGGCTAATCAGCCCCAGCATTTT
CDR3 protein: CATAWRANQPQHF

CDR3 length: 15
clone size: once
V gene: TRBV19
D gene: .
J gene: TRBJ2-3
CDR3 DNA: TGTGCCAGTAGTATTCAGTCACAGACCACAGATACGCAGTATTTT
CDR3 protein: CASSIQSQTTDTQYF

CDR3 length: 14
clone size: .
V gene: TRBV5-1
D gene: .
J gene: TRBJ2-1
CDR3 DNA: TGCGCCAGCAGCTTGGAGGGAAACTACAATGAGCAGTTCTTC
CDR3 protein: CASSLEGNYNEQFF

CDR3 length: 13
clone size: .
V gene: TRBV7-2
D gene: .
J gene: TRBJ1-4
CDR3 DNA: TGTGCCAGCAGCTTATGGGGGAAGGAAAAACTGTTTTTT
CDR3 protein: CASSLWGKEKLFF

CDR3 length: 15
clone size: .
V gene: TRBV11-2
D gene: .
J gene: TRBJ1-1
CDR3 DNA: TGTGCCAGCAGCTTAGCTTCAGGGAGGGACACTGAAGCTTTCTTT
CDR3 protein: CASSLASGRDTEAFF

CDR3 length: 15
clone size: .
V gene: TRBV6-5
D gene: .
J gene: TRBJ1-1
CDR3 DNA: TGTGCCAGCAGTTACTCGTCGGGGGGTAGGACTGAAGCTTTCTTT
CDR3 protein: CASSYSSGGRTEAFF

CDR3 length: 15
clone size: .
V gene: TRBV4-1
D gene: .
J gene: TRBJ1-2
CDR3 DNA: TGCGCCAGCAGCCAACCCGACCGTATTGACTATGGCTACACCTTC
CDR3 protein: CASSQPDRIDYGYTF

CDR3 length: 14
clone size: .
V gene: TRBV5-1
D gene: .
J gene: TRBJ1-4
CDR3 DNA: TGCGCCAGCAGCTTGTGGGGGACTAATGAAAAACTGTTTTTT
CDR3 protein: CASSLWGTNEKLFF

CDR3 length: 15
clone size: .
V gene: TRBV28
D gene: TRBD1
J gene: TRBJ1-2
CDR3 DNA: TGTGCCAGCAGGGCGGGGTTGGGGACAGGATCGGGCTACACCTTC
CDR3 protein: CASRAGLGTGSGYTF

CDR3 length: 16
clone size: .
V gene: TRBV5-1
D gene: .
J gene: TRBJ2-7
CDR3 DNA: TGCGCCAGCAGCTCCGGGACCCCGGCAAGCTCCTACGAGCAGTACTTC
CDR3 protein: CASSSGTPASSYEQYF

CDR3 length: 19
clone size: .
V gene: TRBV7-8
D gene: .
J gene: TRBJ2-1
CDR3 DNA: TGTGCCAGCATCCCGAGAGGTGTCTGGGGACAACGGGACTACAATGAGCAGTTCTTC
CDR3 protein: CASIPRGVWGQRDYNEQFF

CDR3 length: 15
clone size: .
V gene: TRBV7-9
D gene: .
J gene: TRBJ1-4
CDR3 DNA: TGTGCCAGCAGCTTGCGCAGGGGAGCTAATGAAAAACTGTTTTTT
CDR3 protein: CASSLRRGANEKLFF

CDR3 length: 14
clone size: .
V gene: TRBV6-6
D gene: .
J gene: TRBJ1-1
CDR3 DNA: TGTGCCAGCAGTTACTGGGTTTCTGGGGGTGAAGCTTTCTTT
CDR3 protein: CASSYWVSGGEAFF

CDR3 length: 14
clone size: .
V gene: TRBV7-2
D gene: .
J gene: TRBJ2-7
CDR3 DNA: TGTGCCAGCAGCCAACCCGGGATCCCCTACGAGCAGTACTTC
CDR3 protein: CASSQPGIPYEQYF

CDR3 length: 12
clone size: .
V gene: TRBV15
D gene: .
J gene: TRBJ2-1
CDR3 DNA: TGTGCCACCAGCTGGGCCAACAATGAGCAGTTCTTC
CDR3 protein: CATSWANNEQFF

CDR3 length: 16
clone size: once
V gene: TRBV4-2
D gene: .
J gene: TRBJ2-3
CDR3 DNA: TGTGCCAGCAGCCAAGATGGAGCGGGTAGCACAGATACGCAGTATTTT
CDR3 protein: CASSQDGAGSTDTQYF

CDR3 length: 16
clone size: .
V gene: TRBV5-1
D gene: .
J gene: TRBJ1-1
CDR3 DNA: TGCGCCAGCACCCAATCCTCTAGCGGCATGAACACTGAAGCTTTCTTT
CDR3 protein: CASTQSSSGMNTEAFF

CDR3 length: 13
clone size: few
V gene: TRBV5-6
D gene: .
J gene: TRBJ1-1
CDR3 DNA: TGTGCCAGCAATGTCGGTATGAACACTGAAGCTTTCTTT
CDR3 protein: CASNVGMNTEAFF

CDR3 length: 16
clone size: few
V gene: TRBV2
D gene: TRBD2
J gene: TRBJ2-3
CDR3 DNA: TGTGCCAGCAGGACGGGGTATGGGACTAGCGGATATACGCAGTATTTT
CDR3 protein: CASRTGYGTSGYTQYF

CDR3 length: 14
clone size: .
V gene: TRBV5-4
D gene: .
J gene: TRBJ1-4
CDR3 DNA: TGTGCCAGCAGCCCTGGAACAGGGTATGAAAAACTGTTTTTT
CDR3 protein: CASSPGTGYEKLFF

CDR3 length: 13
clone size: .
V gene: TRBV5-1
D gene: .
J gene: TRBJ2-5
CDR3 DNA: TGCGCCAGCAGCTTTATGGTTTTGGAGACCCAGTACTTC
CDR3 protein: CASSFMVLETQYF

CDR3 length: 14
clone size: .
V gene: TRBV19
D gene: .
J gene: TRBJ1-1
CDR3 DNA: TGTGCCAGTACAGGGCCCCTCTTGGGCACTGAAGCTTTCTTT
CDR3 protein: CASTGPLLGTEAFF

CDR3 length: 12
clone size: .
V gene: TRBV5-1
D gene: .
J gene: TRBJ2-7
CDR3 DNA: TGCGCCAGCAGCATAGACGGTTACGAGCAGTACTTC
CDR3 protein: CASSIDGYEQYF

CDR3 length: 12
clone size: .
V gene: TRBV7-2
D gene: .
J gene: TRBJ2-7
CDR3 DNA: TGTGCCAGCAGCTTAACAGGCTACGAGCAGTACTTC
CDR3 protein: CASSLTGYEQYF

CDR3 length: 16
clone size: .
V gene: TRBV5-1
D gene: TRBD1
J gene: TRBJ1-2
CDR3 DNA: TGCGCCAGCAGCAGGTCAGGGGGACGTGAGATCTATGGCTACACCTTC
CDR3 protein: CASSRSGGREIYGYTF

CDR3 length: 14
clone size: .
V gene: TRBV4-2
D gene: .
J gene: TRBJ2-5
CDR3 DNA: TGTGCCAGCAGCCAAGGTGAAGCCGCAGAGACCCAGTACTTC
CDR3 protein: CASSQGEAAETQYF

CDR3 length: 18
clone size: .
V gene: TRBV4-1
D gene: .
J gene: TRBJ2-2
CDR3 DNA: TGCGCCAGCAGCCAACAGGGGAGGGGACAGCCGAACACCGGGGAGCTGTTTTTT
CDR3 protein: CASSQQGRGQPNTGELFF

CDR3 length: 13
clone size: once
V gene: TRBV14
D gene: TRBD1
J gene: TRBJ1-2
CDR3 DNA: TGTGCCAGCAGCTCACAGGGGAACTATGGCTACACCTTC
CDR3 protein: CASSSQGNYGYTF

CDR3 length: 12
clone size: .
V gene: TRBV19
D gene: TRBD2
J gene: TRBJ2-7
CDR3 DNA: TGTGCCAGTAGCTCTGCGGGGGGAAGGCAGTACTTC
CDR3 protein: CASSSAGGRQYF

CDR3 length: 14
clone size: .
V gene: TRBV4-1
D gene: .
J gene: TRBJ2-7
CDR3 DNA: TGCGCCAGCAGCCAGGAAGGGAACTCCTACGAGCAGTACTTC
CDR3 protein: CASSQEGNSYEQYF

CDR3 length: 18
clone size: once
V gene: TRBV5-1
D gene: .
J gene: TRBJ1-3
CDR3 DNA: TGCGCCAGCAGCTTGTTCCTGGGTTCCGGGACGGCTGGAAACACCATATATTTT
CDR3 protein: CASSLFLGSGTAGNTIYF

CDR3 length: 18
clone size: .
V gene: TRBV2
D gene: TRBD2
J gene: TRBJ2-3
CDR3 DNA: TGTGCCAGCAGCCGACTAGCGGGGGGGGCCCCTAGCACAGATACGCAGTATTTT
CDR3 protein: CASSRLAGGAPSTDTQYF

CDR3 length: 15
clone size: .
V gene: TRBV6-5
D gene: TRBD1
J gene: TRBJ1-5
CDR3 DNA: TGTGCCAGCAAAGGGGGAACAGGGGGCGCTCAGCCCCAGCATTTT
CDR3 protein: CASKGGTGGAQPQHF

CDR3 length: 21
clone size: .
V gene: TRBV27
D gene: .
J gene: TRBJ2-2
CDR3 DNA: TGTGCCAGCACCCTTTTTTATCGAGGGCAGGGGCTTTCCCGAATCACCGGGGAGCTGTTTTTT
CDR3 protein: CASTLFYRGQGLSRITGELFF

CDR3 length: 14
clone size: .
V gene: TRBV28
D gene: .
J gene: TRBJ1-5
CDR3 DNA: TGTGCCAGCAGTTTCACCGGAGGGGGACAGCCCCAGCATTTT
CDR3 protein: CASSFTGGGQPQHF

CDR3 length: 17
clone size: .
V gene: TRBV10-2
D gene: TRBD2
J gene: TRBJ2-3
CDR3 DNA: TGCGCCAGCAGTGAGCCAGAGGAAGCGGGGGGCACAGATACGCAGTATTTT
CDR3 protein: CASSEPEEAGGTDTQYF

CDR3 length: 17
clone size: .
V gene: TRBV6-8
D gene: .
J gene: TRBJ1-5
CDR3 DNA: TGTGCCAAACCTCCGGGCGCGGGAGTGGATTGCAATCAGCCCCAGCATTTT
CDR3 protein: CAKPPGAGVDCNQPQHF

CDR3 length: 13
clone size: .
V gene: TRBV6-5
D gene: .
J gene: TRBJ1-6
CDR3 DNA: TGTGCCAGCAGTGGGACCCTGTTGGGGGCCCTCCACTTT
CDR3 protein: CASSGTLLGALHF

CDR3 length: 14
clone size: once
V gene: TRBV2
D gene: .
J gene: TRBJ1-5
CDR3 DNA: TGTGCCAGCACCAGGACAGAGCCCCATCAGCCCCAGCATTTT
CDR3 protein: CASTRTEPHQPQHF

CDR3 length: 16
clone size: once
V gene: TRBV9
D gene: TRBD2
J gene: TRBJ2-3
CDR3 DNA: TGTGCCAGCAGCGTAGAGGGCGGGAGAAGCACAGATACGCAGTATTTT
CDR3 protein: CASSVEGGRSTDTQYF

CDR3 length: 13
clone size: .
V gene: TRBV10-1
D gene: TRBD1
J gene: TRBJ1-1
CDR3 DNA: TGCGCCAGTACTCCGGACAGGGGAACTGAAGCTTTCTTT
CDR3 protein: CASTPDRGTEAFF

CDR3 length: 17
clone size: .
V gene: TRBV6-1
D gene: .
J gene: TRBJ1-6
CDR3 DNA: TGTGCCAGCAGTGAAATTCCCCGAGGGACCTATAATTCACCCCTCCACTTT
CDR3 protein: CASSEIPRGTYNSPLHF

CDR3 length: 15
clone size: .
V gene: TRBV9
D gene: TRBD2
J gene: TRBJ2-3
CDR3 DNA: TGTGCCAGCAGCGTATCTAGCGGAAGCACAGATACGCAGTATTTT
CDR3 protein: CASSVSSGSTDTQYF

CDR3 length: 12
clone size: .
V gene: TRBV4-2
D gene: .
J gene: TRBJ1-4
CDR3 DNA: TGTGCCAGCAGCCAAGATATCGAGAAACTGTTTTTT
CDR3 protein: CASSQDIEKLFF

CDR3 length: 16
clone size: .
V gene: TRBV5-5
D gene: TRBD1
J gene: TRBJ2-7
CDR3 DNA: TGTGCCAGCAGCTTATGGCGGACAGGGGGTTCCTACGAGCAGTACTTC
CDR3 protein: CASSLWRTGGSYEQYF

CDR3 length: 13
clone size: .
V gene: TRBV15
D gene: TRBD1
J gene: TRBJ1-3
CDR3 DNA: TGTGCCACCAGCAGAGGGTCGACAGGGAGGATATATTTT
CDR3 protein: CATSRGSTGRIYF

CDR3 length: 12
clone size: .
V gene: TRBV5-8
D gene: .
J gene: TRBJ1-3
CDR3 DNA: TGTGCCAGCAGAACTTCTGGAAACACCATATATTTT
CDR3 protein: CASRTSGNTIYF

CDR3 length: 22
clone size: .
V gene: TRBV9
D gene: TRBD2
J gene: TRBJ2-1
CDR3 DNA: TGTGCCAGCAGCCCCGGAAGCGTGTTCGGGGCGGGAGTGGCGAGCTCCTACAATGAGCAGTTCTTC
CDR3 protein: CASSPGSVFGAGVASSYNEQFF

CDR3 length: 17
clone size: .
V gene: TRBV5-5
D gene: .
J gene: TRBJ1-3
CDR3 DNA: TGTGCCAGCAGCTCCATCCCCTGGCAGGGGACAGGAAACACCATATATTTT
CDR3 protein: CASSSIPWQGTGNTIYF

CDR3 length: 12
clone size: .
V gene: TRBV5-4
D gene: .
J gene: TRBJ2-3
CDR3 DNA: TGTGCCAGCAGCTTGTGGCAAGATACGCAGTATTTT
CDR3 protein: CASSLWQDTQYF

CDR3 length: 13
clone size: .
V gene: TRBV6-1
D gene: .
J gene: TRBJ2-3
CDR3 DNA: TGTGCCAGCAGGGAACTAGCCGCAGATACGCAGTATTTT
CDR3 protein: CASRELAADTQYF

CDR3 length: 15
clone size: .
V gene: TRBV6-5
D gene: TRBD2
J gene: TRBJ2-5
CDR3 DNA: TGTGCCAGCACCTCGCCGGGGGGAGCTGGGGAGACCCAGTACTTC
CDR3 protein: CASTSPGGAGETQYF

CDR3 length: 14
clone size: once
V gene: TRBV28
D gene: .
J gene: TRBJ1-1
CDR3 DNA: TGTGCCAGCGCTCGGGGGGGCGCGGGCACTGAAGCTTTCTTT
CDR3 protein: CASARGGAGTEAFF